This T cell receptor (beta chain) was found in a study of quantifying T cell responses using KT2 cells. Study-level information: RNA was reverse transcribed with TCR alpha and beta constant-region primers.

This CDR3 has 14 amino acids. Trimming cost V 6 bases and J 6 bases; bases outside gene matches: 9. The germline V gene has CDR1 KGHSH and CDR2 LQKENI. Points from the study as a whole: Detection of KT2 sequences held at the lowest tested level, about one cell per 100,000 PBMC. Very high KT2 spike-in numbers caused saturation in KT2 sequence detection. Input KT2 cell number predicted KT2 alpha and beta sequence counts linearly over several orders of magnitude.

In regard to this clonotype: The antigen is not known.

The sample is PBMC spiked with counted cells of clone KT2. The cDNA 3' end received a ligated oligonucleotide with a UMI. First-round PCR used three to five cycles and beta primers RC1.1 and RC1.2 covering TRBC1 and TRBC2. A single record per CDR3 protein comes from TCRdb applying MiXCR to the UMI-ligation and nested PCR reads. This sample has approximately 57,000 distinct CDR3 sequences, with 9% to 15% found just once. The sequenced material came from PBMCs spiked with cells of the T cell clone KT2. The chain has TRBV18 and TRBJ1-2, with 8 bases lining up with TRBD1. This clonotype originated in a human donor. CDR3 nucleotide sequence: TGTGCCAGCTCCGTCGGACAGGGTATGGATGGCTACACCTTC. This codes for CASSVGQGMDGYTF.